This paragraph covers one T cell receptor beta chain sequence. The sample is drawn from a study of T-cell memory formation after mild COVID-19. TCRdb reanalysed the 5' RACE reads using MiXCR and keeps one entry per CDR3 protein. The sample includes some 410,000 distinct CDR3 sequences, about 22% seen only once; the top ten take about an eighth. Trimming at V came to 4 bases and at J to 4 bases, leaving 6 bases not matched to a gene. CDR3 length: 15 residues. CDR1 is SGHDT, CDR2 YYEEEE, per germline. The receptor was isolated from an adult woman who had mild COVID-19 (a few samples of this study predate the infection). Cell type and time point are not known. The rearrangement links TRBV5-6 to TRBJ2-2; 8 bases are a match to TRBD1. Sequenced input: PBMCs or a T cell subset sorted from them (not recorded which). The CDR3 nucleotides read TGTGCCAGCAGCACGGACAGGGCTTCCACCGGGGAGCTGTTTTTT. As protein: CASSTDRASTGELFF.